This T cell receptor (beta chain) was sequenced for a study of technical replicates of blood from a few donors. The CDR3 loop spans 14 amino acids. Germline assignment: CDR1 MRHNA and CDR2 SNTAGT. Losses at the gene ends were 0 bases for V and 11 bases for J; bases not matched to a gene: 5. The protocol was immunoSEQ multiplex PCR, while the TCRdb copy is restricted to in-frame clones and leaves out a portion. The table includes some 14,000 clones, about four fifths detected once. The receptor's source is a human donor in good health. This rearrangement joins TRBV6-4 to TRBJ1-1; 11 bases are shared with TRBD1. Specimen: PBMCs. Here the CDR3 DNA reads TGTGCCAGCAGTGACTCCGGGACAGGGGGACGTGCTTTCTTT. This translates into CASSDSGTGGRAFF.